This T cell receptor beta chain was observed in a study of blood T cells in healthy people across ages. Study conclusions and caveats: Strong correlation was found linking TCR beta diversity to naive T cell percentage.

Losses at the gene ends were 6 bases for V and 5 bases for J; bases not matched to a gene: 5. Germline CDR1 is MDHEN and CDR2 is SYDVKM. This CDR3 contains 15 residues. It was with a sample-barcoded 5' primer and a J-beta primer mix that a second PCR of about 7 to 12 cycles was run. TCRdb ran MiXCR on the 5' RACE reads and lists one entry per CDR3 protein. The sample lists 1.5 million to 1.8 million distinct CDR3 sequences; about 45% were seen once. This clonotype showed up just a few times. Its matching antigen is unknown. The donors, aged roughly 6 to 90, were healthy Caucasians from Russia. For every donor, a draw yielded approximately 9.8 milliliters of peripheral blood.

The sequenced sample was blood. The receptor was derived from a woman aged 18 to 35 in good health. The rearrangement joins TRBV28 to TRBJ2-1; 12 bases fit TRBD2. CDR3 DNA sequence: TGTGCCAGCAGAGGTCTAGCGGGAGGGGACAATGAGCAGTTCTTC. It encodes CASRGLAGGDNEQFF.